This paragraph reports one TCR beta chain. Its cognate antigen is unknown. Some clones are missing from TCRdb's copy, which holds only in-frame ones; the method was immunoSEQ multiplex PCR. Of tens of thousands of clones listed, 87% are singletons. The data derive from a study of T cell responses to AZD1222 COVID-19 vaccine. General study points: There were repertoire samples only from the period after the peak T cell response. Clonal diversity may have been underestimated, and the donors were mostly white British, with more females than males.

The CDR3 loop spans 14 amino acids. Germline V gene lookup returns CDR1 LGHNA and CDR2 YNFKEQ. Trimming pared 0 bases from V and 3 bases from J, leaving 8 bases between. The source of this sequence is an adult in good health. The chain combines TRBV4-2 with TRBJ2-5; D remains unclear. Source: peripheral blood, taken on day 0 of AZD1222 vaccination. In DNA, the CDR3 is TGTGCCAGCAGCCAAGATGCAAGGGAAGAGACCCAGTACTTC. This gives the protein CASSQDAREETQYF.